What follows are 4 T cell receptor beta chains derived from one specimen sequenced in a study of blood T cells in healthy people across ages. For the second PCR, which ran for about 6 to 11 cycles, a sample-barcoded 5' primer and a J-beta primer mix were used. Each CDR3 protein is one row after TCRdb ran MiXCR on the 5' RACE reads. The data hold around 800,000 distinct CDR3 sequences, with 53% observed a single time. Input material: blood. The receptors originated from an elderly man in good health.

This chain joins TRBV28 and TRBJ2-1, with TRBD2 matching over 11 bases. Germline trimming cut 3 bases from V and 6 bases from J; bases unmatched to any gene: 7. CDR1 and CDR2 (germline): MDHEN, SYDVKM. This CDR3 spans 16 amino acids. Written as DNA, the CDR3 is TGTGCCAGCAGTTTCCATAGCGGGGGGGCCGGCAATGAGCAGTTCTTC. The encoded protein is CASSFHSGGAGNEQFF.

This chain joins TRBV27 and TRBJ1-2; D is unclear. Between the trimmed V and J ends, which lost 5 bases and 0 bases, there was a span of 10 bases. Germline loops: CDR1 MNHEY, CDR2 SMNVEV (reference sequence). This CDR3 spans 14 amino acids. CDR3 DNA: TGTGCCAGCAGTCCATCGGGTCCTAACTATGGCTACACCTTC. It translates to CASSPSGPNYGYTF.

The J gene is TRBJ2-3, the V gene TRBV2; possibly TRBD1 for D (5 bases). V lost 1 base to trimming and J lost 14 bases, with 31 bases between them. The CDR3 runs 18 residues. Looked up from germline, CDR1 is SNHLY and CDR2 is FYNNEI. The CDR3 DNA reads TGTGCCAGCAGTGAAGGTCTAGGGGATACCTTACGGCACAGATACGCGTATTTT. It codes for CASSEGLGDTLRHRYAYF.

This clonotype was observed a single time. The chain joins TRBV7-2 to TRBJ2-1, with D perhaps TRBD2 (6 bases). Germline assignment: CDR1 SGHTA and CDR2 FQGNSA. Trimming cost V 7 bases and J 8 bases, with 18 bases left between them. This CDR3 spans 14 amino acids. This CDR3 is CASTLAGRIHEQFF. CDR3 DNA: TGTGCCAGCACCCTGGCGGGAAGGATTCATGAGCAGTTCTTC.